This T cell receptor (beta chain) originates from a study of T cells in Graves' hyperthyroidism and ophthalmopathy. Study as a whole: Peripheral blood was taken when the disease was first diagnosed, before any treatment began. Study-level results: From stable hyperthyroidism, ophthalmopathy was separated by a 13 V-J model.

As regards this clonotype: What it binds is unknown.

Graves' hyperthyroidism qualified as stable when ophthalmopathy did not progress within 18 months. The TCR beta CDR3 regions underwent amplification using RNA transcripts as the source. The primer set for the first-round RT-PCR of the TCR CDR3 was HTBI. TCRdb independently ran MiXCR on the multiplex PCR reads; one entry per CDR3 protein. Altogether a few hundred thousand distinct CDR3 sequences are present, 15% to 18% being singletons, with the ten largest covering around 7.5%. From germline, CDR1 is MNHEY and CDR2 SVGAGI. This CDR3 spans 16 amino acids. V was pared by 2 bases and J by 2 bases, with 3 bases of the junction left unmatched.

This sequence originates from a woman aged 25 to 39 with Graves' hyperthyroidism. The V gene is TRBV6-5, the J gene TRBJ2-2; 9 bases align to TRBD1. The sequencing input was blood. CDR3 protein: CASSYGGQGNTGELFF. CDR3 nucleotides: TGTGCCAGCAGTTACGGGGGACAGGGTAACACCGGGGAGCTGTTTTTT.